The sequence of this T cell receptor beta chain was determined in a study of immune evolution from preneoplasia to lung adenocarcinoma (dated by TCRdb to 2020 to 2023). In terms of the full investigation: The study profiled immune contexture across lung adenocarcinoma precursors and invasive adenocarcinoma using immune gene expression, TCR sequencing and multiplex immunofluorescence. Resected precursor lesions (AAH, AIS, MIA) and invasive adenocarcinomas were each compared against paired morphologically normal lung tissue. The sample size was set by how many specimens were available, not by a prior power calculation. The immune data were combined with whole exome sequencing and methylation data from the same cohort of nodules. In total, the cohort included under 60 patients with pulmonary nodules, all of whom underwent surgical resection. The TCR sequencing data were obtained from about 47 patients. According to the study, roughly 100 samples went through TCR sequencing. POLYSOLVER was used to infer class I HLA alleles from exome data, and LOHHLA was used to detect allele-specific HLA loss. The paper as a whole reports these results and caveats: Because all patients came from Japan and China, whether the findings apply to Western populations was uncertain. The highest top T cell clone frequencies were observed in normal lung, and a progressive decrease in top T cell clone frequencies appeared to occur from AAH through AIS, MIA and invasive adenocarcinoma. Clonality was highest in normal lung, while later-stage lesions appeared to have lower clonality but higher T cell density and diversity. The findings were based on association rather than direct causation, and larger cohorts with long-term follow-up and longitudinal biopsies were deemed needed.

Using the immunoSEQ hsTCRbeta Kit, TCR beta CDR3 regions were sequenced from DNA. The published analysis was carried out like this. The ImmunoSEQ Analyzer was used to analyse the TCR sequencing data. T cell clonality was defined as 1 minus Pielou's evenness, as computed on productive rearrangements. The inverse Simpson index, applied to productive templates, was used to measure T cell diversity. T cell density was TCR beta template counts normalized to usable DNA, estimated by amplifying and sequencing housekeeping genes. TCR metrics were compared across histologic stages using two-sided Kruskal-Wallis tests. Imported from immuneACCESS, the table was reduced by TCRdb to in-frame sequences with V and J called. These copies leave out some clones; in studies compared against another copy, an unresolved V gene accounts for under half, and the cause of the remainder is not known. D and trimming come from the DNA, and the V and J calls and clone size come from that table. This sample has thousands of clones in its table, and about 85% of those were observed once. The top ten constitute roughly 20% of the sample.

On this clone itself: The antigen it binds to is not known. It has no much larger one-base neighbor in the sample; base qualities were not kept.

Resection was performed on patients in Japan or China between the mid-2010s and the late 2010s. The histologic diagnosis of each case was independently confirmed on H&E slides by two lung cancer pathologists. DNA was isolated from FFPE tissue using the AllPrep DNA/RNA FFPE Kit. From the germline V gene, CDR1 is SGHVS and CDR2 is FQNEAQ. From V the trimming removes 5 bases and from J it removes 0 bases, while the gene matches leave 6 bases of the junction unaccounted for. Its CDR3 holds 15 amino acids, cysteine through phenylalanine. The CDR3 DNA has 45 bases and is translated from base 1. The source material was FFPE adjacent normal lung tissue. This receptor was obtained from a person aged 55 to 79 with lung adenocarcinoma. This chain is built from TRBV7-8 and TRBJ1-2; 7 central bases correspond to TRBD1. This receptor carries the CDR3 CASSPPGTANYGYTF. Here is the DNA: TGTGCCAGCAGCCCGCCCGGGACAGCTAACTATGGCTACACCTTC.